The source of this T cell receptor (beta chain) is a study of T cell responses to AZD1222 COVID-19 vaccine. Method: immunoSEQ multiplex PCR; TCRdb's copy keeps in-frame clones and lacks some. The sample holds around 140,000 clones, 85% to 90% seen once. A remark on this clone: Its specificity is not known.

Germline loops: CDR1 MNHEY, CDR2 SVGAGI. With 6 bases removed from V and 8 bases from J, the gap between germline ends came to 19 bases. The CDR3 extends over 14 amino acids. Study results and caveats: Repertoires in all cases were sampled only once the peak T cell response had passed. Spike-specific TCR breadth rose after two AZD1222 doses, and depth rose as well. The span of vaccine-associated CD4 TCRs extended across spike, with dominance at 160-218 and 743-854. Clonal diversity was possibly underestimated; the donors were predominantly white British and more often female.

V is TRBV6-5 and J is TRBJ1-2; possible D gene TRBD1, 6 bases. The source is an adult in good health. This specimen consisted of peripheral blood, obtained on day 0 of AZD1222 vaccination. The CDR3 spells CASRVDRLSWGYTF. CDR3 bases: TGTGCCAGCAGGGTTGACAGGCTCTCGTGGGGCTACACCTTC.